This T cell receptor beta chain was sequenced during a study of post-analysis software for immune sequencing data. Background on the study: There were relapsing-remitting, secondary progressive and progressive-relapsing multiple sclerosis among the disease courses included.

Study-wide results and caveats: Patients showed TRBV5-6, TRBV5-1 and TRBV20-1 among four to six TRBV segments more frequent than in controls.

Each TCR beta cDNA library carried unique molecular identifiers. TCRdb redid the calling of the PCR reads with MiXCR, one entry per CDR3 protein. In the table there are hundreds of thousands of distinct CDR3 sequences, approximately 59% of which are singletons. On this clonotype: The antigen is unknown.

Trimming left V 2 bases short and J 8 bases short, with 11 bases between. Germline V lookup: CDR1 SGHDT, CDR2 YYEEEE. CDR3 length equals 13 residues. Source material: blood. The chain has TRBV5-6 and TRBJ1-5, with D uncertain. This receptor was obtained from a girl aged 2-15 years with multiple sclerosis. The CDR3 protein is CASSFGPSKPQHF. DNA for the CDR3: TGTGCCAGCAGCTTTGGACCGTCCAAGCCCCAGCATTTT.